This T cell receptor beta chain was observed in a study of cytomegalovirus exposure and HLA in healthy donors (dated by TCRdb to 2015 to 2018). Concerning the study at large: An earlier analysis of about 530 of the donors reported roughly 300 Gb of sequence data and 117 million unique TCR beta sequences obtained from some 170 million T cells. An early release covering 550 to 650 HLA-typed donors comprised approximately 290 gigabases of sequencing data and roughly 86 million unique TCR sequences. Of the roughly 400 genotyped donors, approximately 80% were placed in the genetic ancestry cluster associated with self-reported Caucasian donors. The study was designed to test whether signatures of past pathogen exposure could be identified by cataloging public T cell receptors. The study profiled the T cell repertoires of hundreds of subjects by immunosequencing and related them to cytomegalovirus serostatus. In addition to the first cohort of around 670 subjects, a separate validation cohort of approximately 120 different subjects was used. The study combined high-throughput TCR immunosequencing, statistical association of individual TCRs with disease status, and machine learning to predict cytomegalovirus infection status. To study patterns of TCR occurrence, a later analysis re-analyzed previously published TCR beta repertoires from around 660 donors and added high-resolution HLA genotyping. The later analysis used no new phenotypic data to find candidate immune exposures, relying instead on TCR beta sequences and their occurrence across donors. An earlier analysis of approximately 500 of the donors applied high-throughput TCR beta sequencing to assess whether each TCR beta V gene segment acted as functional or pseudogenic. Donor age, sex, ethnicity and CMV serostatus were compiled alongside the repertoire data. A later genetic analysis used genome-wide SNP genotypes for about 60% of the roughly 670 donors, treating that subset as a discovery cohort. All discovery cohort repertoires had been generated on a single sequencing platform. Both class I and class II loci were covered by HLA typing, at four-digit resolution. The number of donors typed differed by locus, with about 620-630 for A, B, C, DRB1 and DQB1, 522 for DQA1, 600 to 610 for DPA1, and around 450 for DPB1. Four or five DR-DQ haplotypes were handled as single units for association and clustering because linkage in the cohort was strong. On average, around 200,000 unique TCR beta nucleotide sequences were sequenced per donor among fewer than 500 genotyped donors of the cohort, with around 19% of those sequences being non-productive.

The protocol used for the library was the immunoSEQ multiplex PCR assay. For the multiplex PCR, a mixture combining 60 forward primers for TCR Vbeta segments and 13 reverse primers for TCR Jbeta segments was used. The CDR3 region of rearranged TCR beta genes was amplified from genomic DNA with a multiplex PCR assay. Amplified TCR beta libraries were sequenced as 87-base-pair reads on the Illumina HiSeq System. Per the original workflow: A later analysis tallied roughly 76 million unique TCR beta chains across the approximately 670 repertoires, and 10 million to 11 million of those chains were shared by two or more donors. Raw reads were error-corrected and collapsed into unique sequences by a nearest-neighbor algorithm in which closely related sequences were merged to remove PCR and sequencing errors. To assign V, D and J gene segments, CDR3 sequences were aligned to IMGT reference sequences. For a sequence to be retained, a match of at least six nucleotides was required to both a V gene segment and a J gene segment. A rearrangement counted as productive if the CDR3 had no stop codons and remained in frame with V and J, and every other rearrangement counted as non-productive. CDR3 was defined according to IMGT convention as the region running from the second conserved V-encoded cysteine to the conserved J-encoded phenylalanine. The earlier analysis of some 550 of the donors excluded any sequence lacking an unambiguous match to a single V gene segment. An earlier analysis of 450 to 650 of the donors called V segments functional above 56.7% productive rearrangements and segregating when the between-donor standard deviation exceeded 5%. A statistical classification framework was built for diagnosing cytomegalovirus status from the catalog of TCR beta chain sequences. In a later analysis, TCR nucleotide sequences were compared against IMGT/GENE-DB human TR gene sequences so that V and J genes could be assigned. The TCRdist pipeline was used in a later analysis to assign CDR3 sequences and most-parsimonious VDJ recombination scenarios. In a later analysis, each TCR beta chain was defined by its CDR3 amino acid sequence together with its V-gene family, and reads without a unique V-gene family were excluded. As a way to deal with suspected cross-contamination and a sequencing artifact, a later analysis dropped roughly 600 nucleotide sequences that were highly shared and had low generation probability. For each public chain, a later analysis derived a clonal expansion index from normalized ranks of inferred template counts within each repertoire. In a later analysis, generation probabilities were computed using a VDJ recombination model fitted to out-of-frame rearrangements, and the results were checked against IGoR. In a later analysis, TCR-TCR, TCR-HLA and TCR-CMV co-occurrence was scored with hypergeometric tests, and a repertoire-size bias correction was applied to TCR pairs. To estimate false discovery rates, a later analysis permuted the HLA or CMV assignments 20 times. In a later analysis, co-occurring TCRs were grouped with DBSCAN, and TCRdist sequence similarity was added when clustering was performed within HLA-allele-positive subsets. For co-occurrence clustering, repertoires with fewer than 30,000 or more than 120,000 public chains were excluded, along with 5 or 6 repertoires with anomalous nucleotide sharing. The table was pulled from immuneACCESS by TCRdb, which kept in-frame rearrangements only. Such tables lose some clones; where checked, under half of the loss comes from unresolved V genes, and the rest has no known cause. V, J and clone size were drawn from that table, and D and trimming were deduced from the DNA. A total of under 95,000 clones appear in this sample, roughly 74% of them only once. The top ten clones comprise approximately 2.3% of the sample.

Including the terminal cysteine and phenylalanine, the CDR3 comprises 13 residues. CDR3 DNA is the only sequence kept; it has 39 bases, read in frame from the first base. This clone was observed a few times. Its binding antigen is unknown. The record has no base qualities; no much larger clone is one base away. What the study reported, not specific to this receptor: Broadly in line with IMGT annotations, most TCR beta V segments showed up in productive rearrangements about 87% or about 30% of the time in an earlier analysis of approximately 640 of the donors. In both the original and validation cohorts, the classifier was reported to diagnose cytomegalovirus status with high specificity and sensitivity. In a later analysis, some 18,000 TCR beta sequences were associated with specific HLA alleles at a false discovery rate of 0.05. In vitro tests confirmed that a few of the cytomegalovirus-associated TCR beta chains recognize cytomegalovirus antigens. Most TCR sequences were observed very rarely across donors, whereas some public TCRs were present in many individuals. The presence/absence analyses assumed that sequencing depth was roughly uniform across donors, and that assumption may not be true. In a later genetic analysis, fewer N-insertions in productive TCRs were reported among donors in an Asian-associated ancestry cluster than the roughly 700-donor mean. An association between a missense DCLRE1C variant and V-gene and J-gene trimming of TCR beta chains was found in a later genetic analysis and replicated in an independent cohort. The earlier analysis of approximately 590 of the donors excluded around 17 rarely observed V segments, including chromosome 9 orphons, because counts were too low. CMV serostatus was the only immune exposure information available for the cohort. The study gave a list of 150 to 200 TCR beta chains associated with cytomegalovirus. The sequencing pipeline was judged likely to have produced a cluster of highly shared sequence variants as a technical artifact. In a later analysis, HLA-associated TCR beta chains showed more clonal expansion and lower generation probabilities than non-associated chains that were equally common. Because some donors lacked HLA typing at each locus, the association tests relied only on the typed subset. When HLA alleles, especially DR and DQ, strongly co-occurred, attributing TCR associations to individual alleles was difficult. The cohort was sequenced for TCR beta chains only, and without alpha or paired-chain data the features that could be detected were limited. In a later analysis, TCR association rates were found to vary across HLA loci, with the most associated TCRs seen for DRB1 alleles and the fewest for HLA-C alleles. A further reported finding was that TCR beta sequences accurately predicted the HLA-A and HLA-B alleles for most subjects in the first cohort. According to the authors, the approach could potentially be generalized to other disease states and immunological phenotypes. Some IMGT-functional V segments, including TRBV6-2 and TRBV6-3, could not be distinguished by the 87-base-pair reads and were therefore excluded. Correlated functional status among segregating V segments might be attributable to linkage disequilibrium, but an unknown experimental factor could not be ruled out. According to a later analysis, most CMV-associated TCR beta chains appeared to be HLA-restricted, and the HLA associations seemed to be driven largely by CMV exposure. A later analysis reported that several top co-occurrence clusters appeared linked to parvovirus B19, influenza, CMV and Epstein-Barr virus.

The cohort comprised 550 to 700 healthy bone marrow donors. Cohort members were all nominally healthy when sampled, although unrecorded immune exposures were likely present. The donor tested CMV seronegative, placing the donor among the 350 or so seronegative members of the cohort. Each donor provided a peripheral blood sample, and peripheral blood mononuclear cells were used for TCR beta sequencing. The Qiagen DNeasy Blood Extraction Kit was used to extract genomic DNA from the blood cell samples. The TCR originated in a man between 40 and 49 years old in good health and CMV-seronegative. The V and J genes are TRBV21-1 and TRBJ2-1; the D call of TRBD2 is as the table states it, not checked on the DNA. TRBV21-1 is flagged as a pseudogene. Sequencing input: PBMCs. CDR3 region: CATYERAPNEQFF. The nucleotide sequence reads as follows: TGTGCCACCTATGAGCGGGCACCCAATGAGCAGTTCTTC.